The next 22 T cell receptor beta chains were all read from a single sample in a study of shared clonotypes between healthy human individuals (dated by TCRdb to 2020 to 2021). For the CD8 naive samples, CD45RO-negative cells were positively selected for CCR7, yielding a CD45RA+CCR7+ population from which TemRA cells were excluded. Library prep was done by the immunoSEQ multiplex PCR assay. TCRdb holds this immuneACCESS table with in-frame rearrangements only. Some clones are missing; in checked studies, unresolved V genes explain under half, and the rest has no known cause. Recorded for this sample are around 560,000 clones; roughly 95% of them occurred a single time. The ten largest clones capture over 0.1% of the sample. Sequencing was performed on naive CD8+ T cells sorted from blood. The cell subset or site label here, explained by the study, means: CD45RA+CCR7+. The receptors were gathered from a woman aged 25 to 39 in good health.

The chain joins TRBV4-1 to TRBJ1-2; tentatively, D is TRBD1 (5 bases). CDR1 and CDR2 (germline): MGHRA, YSYEKL. The CDR3 length is 15 residues. Trimming shortened V by 1 base and J by 1 base, and 10 bases separated the two germline ends. CDR3 amino acids: CASSQVRGINYGYTF. The CDR3 bases are TGCGCCAGCAGCCAAGTGAGGGGCATTAACTATGGCTACACCTTC.

The chain is built from TRBV2 and TRBJ2-2, with D perhaps TRBD1 or TRBD2 (5 bases each). CDR3 length equals 14 residues. V shed 8 bases and J shed 0 bases, with 10 bases lying between them. The germline V gene has CDR1 SNHLY and CDR2 FYNNEI. DNA of the CDR3: TGTGCCAGCGCGGAGGACACGAACACCGGGGAGCTGTTTTTT. It yields the protein CASAEDTNTGELFF.

The chain carries TRBV7-9 and TRBJ1-2; 9 nucleotides align to TRBD1. CDR3 size: 15 residues. Losses at the gene ends were 5 bases for V and 5 bases for J; bases not matched to a gene: 9. Germline V gene lookup returns CDR1 SEHNR and CDR2 FQNEAQ (reference sequence). CDR3 nucleotides: TGTGCCAGCAGCACCCCGGGACAGGGTGGTTATGGCTACACCTTC. Amino acid sequence: CASSTPGQGGYGYTF.

The gene calls are TRBV27 and TRBJ1-2, with TRBD1 matching 8 bases. Trimming removed 10 bases from V and 8 bases from J; junction bases left unmatched: 15. The CDR3 length is 14 residues. The V gene's germline CDR1 is MNHEY and CDR2 SMNVEV (reference sequence). This CDR3 reads CATKEQGARAGYTF. CDR3 nucleotides: TGTGCCACTAAAGAGCAGGGGGCGCGGGCCGGCTACACCTTC.

The V and J genes are TRBV5-1 and TRBJ2-7, with D perhaps being TRBD1 or TRBD2 (5 bases each). Trimming removed 1 base at V and 1 base at J, with 12 bases between. The CDR3 spans 15 residues. The germline gives CDR1 SGHRS, CDR2 YFSETQ. The DNA for the CDR3 is TGCGCCAGCAGCTTGTACGGGGACCTTTCCTACGAGCAGTACTTC. Its protein product is CASSLYGDLSYEQYF.

The rearrangement joins TRBV5-4 to TRBJ2-3, with 7 bases lining up with TRBD1. The CDR3 has 14 residues. V lost 4 bases to trimming and J lost 4 bases; unmatched junction nucleotides: 6. Germline CDR1 is SGHNT and CDR2 is YYREEE (reference sequence). Here the CDR3 reads CASSHTGAADTQYF. CDR3 nucleotides: TGTGCCAGCAGCCATACAGGGGCAGCAGATACGCAGTATTTT. Combining the CDR3 with reference TRBV5-4 and TRBJ2-3 gives the whole variable domain ETGVTQSPTHLIKTRGQQVTLRCSSQSGHNTVSWYQQALGQGPQFIFQYYREEENGRGNFPPRFSGLQFPNYSSELNVNALELDDSALYLCASSHTGAADTQYFGPGTRLTVL.

This clone was seen a handful of times. V and J are TRBV7-2 and TRBJ2-1; D is unclear. Trimming shortened V by 1 base and J by 2 bases, and 12 bases separated the two germline ends. The germline V gene encodes CDR1 SGHTA and CDR2 FQGNSA. There are 16 residues in the CDR3. CDR3 coding DNA: TGTGCCAGCAGCTTAGACACGCAAACCCCCTACAATGAGCAGTTCTTC. Translation: CASSLDTQTPYNEQFF.

The J gene is TRBJ2-5, the V gene TRBV7-9; weak D call: TRBD2 (5 bases). The J call is uncertain, as TRBJ2-7 better fits the DNA end. Germline CDR1 SEHNR, CDR2 FQNEAQ (reference sequence). The CDR3 is 15 amino acids. DNA of the CDR3: TGTGCCAGCAGTTCCGGGATTATGGTTAGCTACGAGCAGTACTTC. It encodes CASSSGIMVSYEQYF.

On this clone: The sample contains more than one DNA sequence encoding this CDR3. This chain connects TRBV28 to TRBJ2-2; possibly TRBD2 for D (6 bases). The CDR3 covers 14 residues. Germline V gives CDR1 MDHEN, CDR2 SYDVKM. The V and J ends lost 3 bases and 4 bases respectively, with 9 bases between them. The CDR3 bases are TGTGCCAGCAGTTTTGTGGGGGGCACCGGGGAGCTGTTTTTT. Translation: CASSFVGGTGELFF.

The gene calls are TRBV7-8 and TRBJ2-6; no clear D. Germline CDR1 is SGHVS and CDR2 is FQNEAQ. V lost 1 base and J lost 1, with 8 bases in between. CDR3 length equals 16 residues. The CDR3 DNA follows: TGTGCCAGCAGCTTAGAAGGTCTATCTGGGGCCAACGTCCTGACTTTC. Translation: CASSLEGLSGANVLTF.

The chain employs TRBV7-7 and TRBJ2-7; 7 bases align to TRBD1. Germline trimming cut 1 base from V and 4 bases from J; bases unmatched to any gene: 4. This CDR3 region has 14 residues. The germline CDR1 and CDR2 sequences are SSHAT and FNYEAQ (reference sequence). The CDR3: CASSLGDRPYEQYF. For the CDR3, the DNA is TGTGCCAGCAGCTTAGGGGACAGACCATACGAGCAGTACTTC.

This chain uses TRBV10-3 with TRBJ1-2; 7 bases agree with TRBD1. Trimming took 0 bases from V and 5 from J; bases not matched to a gene: 9. Germline values: CDR1 ENHRY, CDR2 SYGVKD. This CDR3 contains 16 residues. The CDR3 protein is CAISESIGGQTYGYTF. DNA of the CDR3: TGTGCCATCAGTGAGTCGATTGGGGGACAGACTTATGGCTACACCTTC.

The rearrangement uses TRBV2 and TRBJ2-3, with a weak D call TRBD1 (5 bases). The CDR3 is 12 residues long. V was pared by 7 bases and J by 4 bases, with 9 bases between. Germline loops: CDR1 SNHLY, CDR2 FYNNEI. This chain's CDR3 is CASIGHPDTQYF. The CDR3 DNA is TGTGCCAGCATAGGACACCCAGATACGCAGTATTTT.

A single count supports this clone. This chain connects TRBV27 to TRBJ1-4; TRBD1 matches 8 bases. The CDR3 totals 15 residues. Germline V gene sequence: CDR1 MNHEY, CDR2 SMNVEV (reference sequence). Trimming took 1 base from V and 5 from J; bases not matched to a gene: 3. The DNA of the CDR3 is TGTGCCAGCAGTTTATGGACAGGGAAGAATGAAAAACTGTTTTTT. This translates into CASSLWTGKNEKLFF.

The chain couples TRBV19 to TRBJ2-7; TRBD2 matches 7 bases. The CDR3 extends over 13 amino acids. Germline-derived CDR1 and CDR2 are LNHDA and SQIVND (reference sequence). Trimming removed 8 bases from V and 0 bases from J; junction bases left unmatched: 4. CDR3 sequence reads: CASAAGSSYEQYF. In DNA form, the CDR3 reads TGTGCCAGTGCAGCGGGGAGCTCCTACGAGCAGTACTTC.

CDR3 sequence: CASSLGRGTSGTTGELFF. DNA for the CDR3: TGTGCCAGCAGCTTAGGGAGGGGGACTAGCGGTACCACCGGGGAGCTGTTTTTT. The rearrangement links TRBV11-2 to TRBJ2-2, with 11 bases lining up with TRBD2. Trimming removed 1 base from V and 4 bases from J; junction bases left unmatched: 8. CDR1 SGHAT and CDR2 FQNNGV come from the germline V gene. The CDR3 has 18 amino acids.

A note on this clone: Other nucleotide sequences from this sample produce the same CDR3. CDR3 in DNA: TGTGCCAGTAGGACAGGCGGAAGCAATCAGCCCCAGCATTTT. Its protein is CASRTGGSNQPQHF. This chain links TRBV27 with TRBJ1-5; 7 bases map to TRBD1. CDR1 and CDR2 from the germline V gene are MNHEY and SMNVEV (reference sequence). Germline trimming cut 9 bases from V and 1 base from J; bases unmatched to any gene: 6. There are 14 residues in the CDR3.

As concerns this clone: Within the sample, other DNA sequences also encode this same CDR3. The rearrangement uses TRBV19 and TRBJ1-1, with no clear D. Germline V gene sequence: CDR1 LNHDA, CDR2 SQIVND (reference sequence). Trimming took 0 bases from V and 5 from J, leaving 7 bases between them. There are 13 residues in the CDR3. CDR3 loop: CASSIDGETEAFF. The DNA for the CDR3 is TGTGCCAGTAGTATAGATGGGGAAACTGAAGCTTTCTTT.

This clone was detected only once. The chain joins TRBV2 to TRBJ2-1, with a possible D match to TRBD2 (6 bases). V lost 9 bases, J lost 6 bases, and 18 bases lay in between. This CDR3 has 14 residues. Germline V gene data show CDR1 as SNHLY and CDR2 as FYNNEI. DNA for the CDR3: TGTGCCAGAGAGGGACTCAGGGTTCGCAATGAGCAGTTCTTC. Protein: CAREGLRVRNEQFF.

V usage is TRBV13 and J usage is TRBJ2-7, with 9 bases identical to TRBD1. Trimming cost V 5 bases and J 9 bases; bases outside gene matches: 11. This CDR3 is built from 14 residues. CDR1 is PRHDT and CDR2 is FYEKMQ in the germline V gene (reference sequence). As DNA, the CDR3 is TGTGCCAGCAGCCCGGCGGGACAGGGCCAATTGCAGTACTTC. Translating it yields CASSPAGQGQLQYF.

This chain connects TRBV28 to TRBJ2-5; 7 bases are shared with TRBD2. The J call may be mistaken, given a closer DNA end match to TRBJ2-7. The germline V gene has CDR1 MDHEN and CDR2 SYDVKM. The CDR3 extends over 15 amino acids. In DNA, the CDR3 is TGTGCCAGCAGTTGGGTTCCGGCGGGAGAGGGCGAGCAGTACTTC. This sequence encodes CASSWVPAGEGEQYF.

This CDR3 is CASSLYGTLDEQYF. CDR3 in DNA: TGCGCCAGCAGCTTGTACGGGACCCTGGACGAGCAGTACTTC. This sequence joins TRBV5-1 and TRBJ2-7, with D perhaps assigned TRBD1 or TRBD2 (5 bases each). Germline V gene sequence: CDR1 SGHRS, CDR2 YFSETQ. The CDR3 is 14 residues long. The V gene lost 1 base and the J gene lost 5 bases, with 13 bases spanning the gap. The full variable domain, with the rest looked up from reference TRBV5-1 and TRBJ2-7, is KAGVTQTPRYLIKTRGQQVTLSCSPISGHRSVSWYQQTPGQGLQFLFEYFSETQRNKGNFPGRFSGRQFSNSRSEMNVSTLELGDSALYLCASSLYGTLDEQYFGPGTRLTVT.